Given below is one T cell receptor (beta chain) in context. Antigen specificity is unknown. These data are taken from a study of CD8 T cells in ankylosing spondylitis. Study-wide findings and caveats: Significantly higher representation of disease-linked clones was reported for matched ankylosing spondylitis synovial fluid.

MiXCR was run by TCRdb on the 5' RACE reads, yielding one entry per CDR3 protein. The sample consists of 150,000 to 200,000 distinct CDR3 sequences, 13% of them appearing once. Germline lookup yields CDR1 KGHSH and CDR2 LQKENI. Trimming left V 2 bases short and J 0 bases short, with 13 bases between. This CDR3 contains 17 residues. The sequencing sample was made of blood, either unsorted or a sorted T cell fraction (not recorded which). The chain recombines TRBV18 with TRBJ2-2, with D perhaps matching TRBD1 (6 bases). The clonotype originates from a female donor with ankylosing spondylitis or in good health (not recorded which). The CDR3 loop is CASSPSARGTNTGELFF. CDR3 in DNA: TGTGCCAGCTCACCAAGCGCCAGGGGAACGAACACCGGGGAGCTGTTTTTT.